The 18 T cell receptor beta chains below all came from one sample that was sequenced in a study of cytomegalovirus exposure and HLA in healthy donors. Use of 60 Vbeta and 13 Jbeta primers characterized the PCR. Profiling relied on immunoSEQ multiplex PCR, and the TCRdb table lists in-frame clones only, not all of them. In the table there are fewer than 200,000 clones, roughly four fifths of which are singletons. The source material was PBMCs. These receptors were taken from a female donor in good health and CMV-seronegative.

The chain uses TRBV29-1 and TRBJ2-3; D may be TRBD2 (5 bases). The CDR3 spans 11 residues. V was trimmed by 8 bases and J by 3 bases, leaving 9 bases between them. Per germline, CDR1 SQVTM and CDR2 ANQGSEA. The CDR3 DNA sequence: TGCAGCAGCGGAGGAACAGATACGCAGTATTTT. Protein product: CSSGGTDTQYF.

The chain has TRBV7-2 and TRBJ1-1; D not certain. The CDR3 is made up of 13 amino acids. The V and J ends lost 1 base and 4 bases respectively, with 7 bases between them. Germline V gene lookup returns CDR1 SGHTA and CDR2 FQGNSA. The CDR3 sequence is CASSLEGSTEAFF. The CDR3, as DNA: TGTGCCAGCAGCTTAGAAGGGAGCACTGAAGCTTTCTTT.

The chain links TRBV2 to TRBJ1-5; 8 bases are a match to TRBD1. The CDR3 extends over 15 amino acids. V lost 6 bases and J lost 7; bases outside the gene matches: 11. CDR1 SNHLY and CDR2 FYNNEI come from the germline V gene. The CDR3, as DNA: TGTGCCAGCAGCCCCCAGGGGGCAGGGTGGCAGCCCCAGCATTTT. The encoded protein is CASSPQGAGWQPQHF. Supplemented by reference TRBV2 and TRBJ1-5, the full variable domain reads EPEVTQTPSHQVTQMGQEVILRCVPISNHLYFYWYRQILGQKVEFLVSFYNNEISEKSEIFDDQFSVERPDGSNFTLKIRSTKLEDSAMYFCASSPQGAGWQPQHFGDGTRLSIL.

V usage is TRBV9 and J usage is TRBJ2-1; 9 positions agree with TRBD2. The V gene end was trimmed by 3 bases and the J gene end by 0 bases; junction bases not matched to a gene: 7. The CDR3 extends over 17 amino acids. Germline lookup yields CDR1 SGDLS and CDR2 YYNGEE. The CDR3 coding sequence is TGTGCCAGCAGCGCTCGACGACTAGCGGACTCCTACAATGAGCAGTTCTTC. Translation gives CASSARRLADSYNEQFF.

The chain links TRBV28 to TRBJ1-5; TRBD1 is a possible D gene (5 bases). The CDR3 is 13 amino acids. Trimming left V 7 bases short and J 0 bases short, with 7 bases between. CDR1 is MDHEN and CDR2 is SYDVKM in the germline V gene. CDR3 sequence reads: CASTGYSNQPQHF. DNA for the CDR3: TGTGCCAGCACAGGGTATAGCAATCAGCCCCAGCATTTT.

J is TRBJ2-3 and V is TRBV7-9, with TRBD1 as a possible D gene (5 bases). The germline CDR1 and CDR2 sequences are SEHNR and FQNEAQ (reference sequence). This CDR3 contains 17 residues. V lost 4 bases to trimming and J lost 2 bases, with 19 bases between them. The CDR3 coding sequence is TGTGCCAGCAGCTCTTCCCGACAGACAATAGCCACAGATACGCAGTATTTT. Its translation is CASSSSRQTIATDTQYF.

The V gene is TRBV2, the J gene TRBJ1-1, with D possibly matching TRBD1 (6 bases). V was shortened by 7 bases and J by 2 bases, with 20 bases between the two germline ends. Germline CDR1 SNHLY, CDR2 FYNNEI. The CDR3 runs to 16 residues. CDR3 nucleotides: TGTGCCAGCAACCCTGAGGCAGGGGCCTATAACACTGAAGCTTTCTTT. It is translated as CASNPEAGAYNTEAFF.

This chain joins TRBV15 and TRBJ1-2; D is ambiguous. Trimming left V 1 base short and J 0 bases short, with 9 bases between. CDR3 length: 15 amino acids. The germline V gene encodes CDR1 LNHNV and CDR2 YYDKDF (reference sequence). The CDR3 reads CATSRVGGTNYGYTF. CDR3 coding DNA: TGTGCCACCAGCAGAGTTGGCGGAACTAACTATGGCTACACCTTC.

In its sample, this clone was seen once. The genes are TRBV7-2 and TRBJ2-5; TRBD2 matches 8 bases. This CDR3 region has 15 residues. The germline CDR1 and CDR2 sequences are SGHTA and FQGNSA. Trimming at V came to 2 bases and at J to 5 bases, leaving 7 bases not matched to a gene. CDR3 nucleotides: TGTGCCAGCAGCTTATTGGGACTAGGGGGGGAGACCCAGTACTTC. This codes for CASSLLGLGGETQYF.

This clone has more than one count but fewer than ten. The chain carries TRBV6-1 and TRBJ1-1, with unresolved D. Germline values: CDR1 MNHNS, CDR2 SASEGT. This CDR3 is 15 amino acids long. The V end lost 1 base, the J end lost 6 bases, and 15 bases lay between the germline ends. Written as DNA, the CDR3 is TGTGCCAGCAGTGAAGTAACCCCTCCGCGGCCTGAAGCTTTCTTT. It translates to CASSEVTPPRPEAFF.

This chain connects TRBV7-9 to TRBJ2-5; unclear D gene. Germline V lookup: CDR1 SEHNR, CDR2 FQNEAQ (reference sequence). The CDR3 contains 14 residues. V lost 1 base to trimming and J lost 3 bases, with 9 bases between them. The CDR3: CASSLGRGKETQYF. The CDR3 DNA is TGTGCCAGCAGCTTAGGAAGAGGCAAAGAGACCCAGTACTTC.

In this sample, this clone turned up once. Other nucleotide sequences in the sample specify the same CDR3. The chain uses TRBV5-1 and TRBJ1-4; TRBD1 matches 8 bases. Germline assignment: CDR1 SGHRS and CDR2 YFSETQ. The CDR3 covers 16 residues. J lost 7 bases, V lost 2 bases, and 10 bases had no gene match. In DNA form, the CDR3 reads TGCGCCAGCAGCTTCTCCAACAGGGGGATCGGTGAAAAACTGTTTTTT. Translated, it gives CASSFSNRGIGEKLFF.

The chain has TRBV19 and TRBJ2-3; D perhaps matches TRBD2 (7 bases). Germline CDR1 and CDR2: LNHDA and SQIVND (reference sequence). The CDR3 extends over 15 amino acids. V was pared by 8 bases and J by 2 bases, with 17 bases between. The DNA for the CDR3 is TGTGCCAGTGGATGGGGGGGGGCATTCACAGATACGCAGTATTTT. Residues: CASGWGGAFTDTQYF. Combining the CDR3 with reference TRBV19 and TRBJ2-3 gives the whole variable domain DGGITQSPKYLFRKEGQNVTLSCEQNLNHDAMYWYRQDPGQGLRLIYYSQIVNDFQKGDIAEGYSVSREKKESFPLTVTSAQKNPTAFYLCASGWGGAFTDTQYFGPGTRLTVL.

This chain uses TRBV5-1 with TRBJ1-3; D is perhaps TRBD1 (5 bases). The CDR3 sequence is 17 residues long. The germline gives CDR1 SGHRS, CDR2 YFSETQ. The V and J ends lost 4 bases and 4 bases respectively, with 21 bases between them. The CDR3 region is CASSPSGLGGTGNTIYF. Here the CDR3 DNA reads TGCGCCAGCAGCCCGTCGGGTCTGGGGGGAACAGGAAACACCATATATTTT.

CDR3 bases: TGTGCCAGCGGTCGGACAGGGAGGTTGGAGACCCAGTACTTC. It specifies CASGRTGRLETQYF. The chain employs TRBV6-6 and TRBJ2-5, with 8 bases that match TRBD1. This CDR3 is 14 amino acids long. V shed 8 bases and J 5 bases; nucleotides not matched to a gene: 10. CDR1 MNHNY and CDR2 SVGAGI come from the germline V gene (reference sequence).

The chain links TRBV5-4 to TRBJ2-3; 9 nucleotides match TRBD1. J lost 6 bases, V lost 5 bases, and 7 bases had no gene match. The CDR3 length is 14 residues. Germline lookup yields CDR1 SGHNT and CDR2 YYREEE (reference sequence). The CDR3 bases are TGTGCCAGCAGATGGACAGGGGCGGGGGATACGCAGTATTTT. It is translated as CASRWTGAGDTQYF.

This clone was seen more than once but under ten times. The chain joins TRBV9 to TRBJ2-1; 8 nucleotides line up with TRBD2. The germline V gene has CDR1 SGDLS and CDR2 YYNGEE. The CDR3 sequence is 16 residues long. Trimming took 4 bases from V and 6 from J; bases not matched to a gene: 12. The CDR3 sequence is CASSTWAGTRGNEQFF. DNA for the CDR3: TGTGCCAGCAGCACTTGGGCCGGGACTAGGGGCAATGAGCAGTTCTTC.

CDR3 amino acids: CASSTSRAGEKLFF. DNA of the CDR3: TGTGCCAGTAGTACCTCGCGTGCGGGAGAAAAACTGTTTTTT. The chain is built from TRBV19 and TRBJ1-4; the D is unclear. V was trimmed by 4 bases and J by 8 bases, leaving 14 bases between them. Per germline, CDR1 LNHDA and CDR2 SQIVND (reference sequence). This CDR3 spans 14 amino acids.